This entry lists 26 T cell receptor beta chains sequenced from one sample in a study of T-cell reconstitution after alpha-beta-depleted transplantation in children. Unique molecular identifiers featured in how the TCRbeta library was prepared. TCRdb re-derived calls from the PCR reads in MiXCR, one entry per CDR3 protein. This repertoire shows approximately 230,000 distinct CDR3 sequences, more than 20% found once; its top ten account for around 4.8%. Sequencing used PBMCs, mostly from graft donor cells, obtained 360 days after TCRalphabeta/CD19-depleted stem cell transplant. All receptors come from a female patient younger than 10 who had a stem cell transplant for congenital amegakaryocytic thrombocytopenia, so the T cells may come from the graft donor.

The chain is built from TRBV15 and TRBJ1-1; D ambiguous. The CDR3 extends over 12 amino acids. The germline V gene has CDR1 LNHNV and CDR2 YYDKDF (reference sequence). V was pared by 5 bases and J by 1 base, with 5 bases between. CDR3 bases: TGTGCCACCAGCGGGGAGAACACTGAAGCTTTCTTT. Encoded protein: CATSGENTEAFF.

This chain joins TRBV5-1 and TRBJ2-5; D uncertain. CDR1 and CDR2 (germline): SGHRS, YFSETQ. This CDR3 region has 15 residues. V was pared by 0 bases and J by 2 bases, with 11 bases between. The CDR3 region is CASSLAPTIQETQYF. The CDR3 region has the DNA TGCGCCAGCAGCTTGGCCCCGACAATTCAAGAGACCCAGTACTTC.

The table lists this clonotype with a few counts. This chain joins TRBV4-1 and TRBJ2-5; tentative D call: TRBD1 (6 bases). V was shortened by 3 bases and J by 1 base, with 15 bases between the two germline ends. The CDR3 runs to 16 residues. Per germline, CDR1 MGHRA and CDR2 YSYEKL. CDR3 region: CASSQADLGAQETQYF. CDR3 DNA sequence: TGCGCCAGCAGCCAGGCGGACCTGGGGGCCCAAGAGACCCAGTACTTC.

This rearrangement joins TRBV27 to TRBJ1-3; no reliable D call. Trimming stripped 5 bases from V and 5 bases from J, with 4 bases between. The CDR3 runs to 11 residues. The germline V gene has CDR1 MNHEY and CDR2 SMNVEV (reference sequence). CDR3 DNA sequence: TGTGCCAGCAGTCACCGAAACACCATATATTTT. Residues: CASSHRNTIYF.

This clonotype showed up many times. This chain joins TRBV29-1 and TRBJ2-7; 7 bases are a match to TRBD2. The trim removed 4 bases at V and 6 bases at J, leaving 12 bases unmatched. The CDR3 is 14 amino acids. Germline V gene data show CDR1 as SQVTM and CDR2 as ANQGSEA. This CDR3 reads CSVVLGGPLSEQYF. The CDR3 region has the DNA TGCAGCGTTGTTTTGGGAGGGCCTTTGAGCGAGCAGTACTTC.

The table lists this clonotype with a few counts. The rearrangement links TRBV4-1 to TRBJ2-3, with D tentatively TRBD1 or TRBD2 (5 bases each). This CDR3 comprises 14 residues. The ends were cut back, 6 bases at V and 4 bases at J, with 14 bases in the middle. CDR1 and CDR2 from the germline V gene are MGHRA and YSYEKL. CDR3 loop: CASRVALGADTQYF. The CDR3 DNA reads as TGCGCCAGCAGGGTTGCCCTGGGGGCAGATACGCAGTATTTT.

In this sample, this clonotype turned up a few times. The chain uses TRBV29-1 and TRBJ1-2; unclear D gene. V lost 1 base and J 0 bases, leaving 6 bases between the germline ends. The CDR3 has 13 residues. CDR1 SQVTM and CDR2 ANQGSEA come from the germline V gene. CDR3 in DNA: TGCAGCGTTGAAGGCGTTTCTAACTATGGCTACACCTTC. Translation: CSVEGVSNYGYTF.

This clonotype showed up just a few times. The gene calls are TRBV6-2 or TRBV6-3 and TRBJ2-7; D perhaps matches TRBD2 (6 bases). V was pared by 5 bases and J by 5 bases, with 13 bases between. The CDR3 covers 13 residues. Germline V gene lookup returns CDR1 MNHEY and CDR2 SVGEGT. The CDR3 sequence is CASSGGNSDEQYF. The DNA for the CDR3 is TGTGCCAGCAGTGGAGGGAATTCTGACGAGCAGTACTTC.

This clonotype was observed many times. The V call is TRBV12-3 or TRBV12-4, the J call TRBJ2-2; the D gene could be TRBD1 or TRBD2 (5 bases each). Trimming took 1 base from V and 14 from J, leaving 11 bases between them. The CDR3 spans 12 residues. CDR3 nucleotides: TGTGCCAGCAGTTTAGGGCAGGGAGAACTGTTTTTT. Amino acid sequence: CASSLGQGELFF.

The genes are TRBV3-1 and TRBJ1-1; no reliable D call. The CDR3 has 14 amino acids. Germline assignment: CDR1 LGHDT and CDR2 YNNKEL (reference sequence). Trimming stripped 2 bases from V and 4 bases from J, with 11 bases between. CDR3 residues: CASSQQDRRTEAFF. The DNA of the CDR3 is TGTGCCAGCAGCCAACAGGACCGTCGCACTGAAGCTTTCTTT.

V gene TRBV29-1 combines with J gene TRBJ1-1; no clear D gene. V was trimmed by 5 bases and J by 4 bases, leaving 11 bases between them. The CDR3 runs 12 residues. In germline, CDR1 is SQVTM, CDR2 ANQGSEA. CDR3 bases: TGCAGCGTTCTGGGATTTGTCACTGAAGCTTTCTTT. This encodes CSVLGFVTEAFF.

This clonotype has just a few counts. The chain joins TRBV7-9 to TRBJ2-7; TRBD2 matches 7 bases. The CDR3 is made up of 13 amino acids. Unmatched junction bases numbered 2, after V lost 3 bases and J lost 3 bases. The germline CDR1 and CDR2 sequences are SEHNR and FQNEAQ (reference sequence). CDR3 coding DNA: TGTGCCAGCAGCTTTCGCGGGAGCTACGAGCAGTACTTC. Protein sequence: CASSFRGSYEQYF.

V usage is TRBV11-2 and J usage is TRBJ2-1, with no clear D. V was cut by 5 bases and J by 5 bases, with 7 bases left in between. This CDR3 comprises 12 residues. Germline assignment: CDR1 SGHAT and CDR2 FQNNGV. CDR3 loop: CASSGENNEQFF. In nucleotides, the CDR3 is TGTGCCAGCAGCGGAGAGAACAATGAGCAGTTCTTC.

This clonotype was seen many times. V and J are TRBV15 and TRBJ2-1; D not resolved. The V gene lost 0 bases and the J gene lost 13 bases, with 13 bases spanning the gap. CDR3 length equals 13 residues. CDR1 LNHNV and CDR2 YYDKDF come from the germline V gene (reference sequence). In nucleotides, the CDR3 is TGTGCCACCAGCAGAGACCCAAACTTGGGACAGTTCTTC. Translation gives CATSRDPNLGQFF.

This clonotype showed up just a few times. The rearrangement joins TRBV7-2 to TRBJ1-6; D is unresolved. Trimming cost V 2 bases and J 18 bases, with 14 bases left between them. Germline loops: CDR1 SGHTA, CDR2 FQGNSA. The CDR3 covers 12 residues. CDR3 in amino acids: CASSLNRARYHF. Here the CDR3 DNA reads TGTGCCAGCAGCTTAAACAGAGCAAGATACCACTTT.

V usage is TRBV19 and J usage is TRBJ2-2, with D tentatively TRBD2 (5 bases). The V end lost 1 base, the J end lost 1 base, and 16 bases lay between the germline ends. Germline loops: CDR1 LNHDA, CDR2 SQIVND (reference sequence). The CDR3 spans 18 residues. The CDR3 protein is CASSIVFREWRNTGELFF. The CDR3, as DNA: TGTGCCAGTAGTATAGTTTTTAGGGAGTGGCGGAACACCGGGGAGCTGTTTTTT. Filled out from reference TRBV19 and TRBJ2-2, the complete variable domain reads DGGITQSPKYLFRKEGQNVTLSCEQNLNHDAMYWYRQDPGQGLRLIYYSQIVNDFQKGDIAEGYSVSREKKESFPLTVTSAQKNPTAFYLCASSIVFREWRNTGELFFGEGSRLTVL.

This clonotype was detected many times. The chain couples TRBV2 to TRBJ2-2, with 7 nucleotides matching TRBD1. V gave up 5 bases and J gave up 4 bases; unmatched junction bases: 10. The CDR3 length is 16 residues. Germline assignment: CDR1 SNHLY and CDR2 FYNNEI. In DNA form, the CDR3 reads TGTGCCAGCAGTCCCGGGACAGTATTGGGCACCGGGGAGCTGTTTTTT. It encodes CASSPGTVLGTGELFF.

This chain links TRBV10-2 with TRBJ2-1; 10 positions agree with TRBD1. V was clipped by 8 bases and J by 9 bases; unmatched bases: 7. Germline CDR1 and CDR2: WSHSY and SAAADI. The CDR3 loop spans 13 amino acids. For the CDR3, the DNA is TGCGCCAGCGTACGACAGGGGGCGGGTGAGCAGTTCTTC. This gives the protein CASVRQGAGEQFF.

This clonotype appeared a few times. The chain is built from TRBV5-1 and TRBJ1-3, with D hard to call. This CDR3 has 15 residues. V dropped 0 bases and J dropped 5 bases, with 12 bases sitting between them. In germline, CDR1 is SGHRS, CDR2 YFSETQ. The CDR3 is CASSLEEGTRNTIYF. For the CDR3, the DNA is TGCGCCAGCAGCTTGGAGGAAGGTACAAGAAACACCATATATTTT.

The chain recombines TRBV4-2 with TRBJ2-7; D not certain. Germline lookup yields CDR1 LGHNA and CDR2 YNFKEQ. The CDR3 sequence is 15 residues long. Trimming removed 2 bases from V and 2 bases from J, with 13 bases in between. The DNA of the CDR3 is TGTGCCAGCAGCCAAAGTCAGAGCAATACCTACGAGCAGTACTTC. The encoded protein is CASSQSQSNTYEQYF.

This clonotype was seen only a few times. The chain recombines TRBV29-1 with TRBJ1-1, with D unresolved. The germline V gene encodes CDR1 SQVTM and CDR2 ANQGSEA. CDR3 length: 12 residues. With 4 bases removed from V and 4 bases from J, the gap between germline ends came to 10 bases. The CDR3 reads CSVVWVGTEAFF. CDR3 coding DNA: TGCAGCGTTGTATGGGTCGGCACTGAAGCTTTCTTT.

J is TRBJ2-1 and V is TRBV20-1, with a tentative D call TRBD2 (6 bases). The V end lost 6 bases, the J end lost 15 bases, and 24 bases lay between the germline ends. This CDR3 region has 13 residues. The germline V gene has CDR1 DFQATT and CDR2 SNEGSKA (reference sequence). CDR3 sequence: CSATPPDWGDPFF. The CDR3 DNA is TGCAGTGCCACTCCCCCTGATTGGGGGGATCCGTTCTTC.

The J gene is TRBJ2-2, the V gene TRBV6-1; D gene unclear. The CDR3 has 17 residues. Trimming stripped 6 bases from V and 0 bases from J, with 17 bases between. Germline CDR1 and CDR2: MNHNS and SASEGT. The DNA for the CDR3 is TGTGCCAGCAGGAGCCCCCGGGCAGCCGCGAACACCGGGGAGCTGTTTTTT. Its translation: CASRSPRAAANTGELFF.

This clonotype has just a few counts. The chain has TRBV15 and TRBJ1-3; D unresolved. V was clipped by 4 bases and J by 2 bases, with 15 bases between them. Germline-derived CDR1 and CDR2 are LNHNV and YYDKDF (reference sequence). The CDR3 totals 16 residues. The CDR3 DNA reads TGTGCCACCAGCACCTCGTATTTTGGAGCTGGAAACACCATATATTTT. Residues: CATSTSYFGAGNTIYF.

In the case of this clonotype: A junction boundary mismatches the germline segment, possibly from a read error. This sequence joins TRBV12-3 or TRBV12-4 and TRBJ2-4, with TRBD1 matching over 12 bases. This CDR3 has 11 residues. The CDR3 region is CASSFRDRGHF. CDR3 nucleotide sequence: TGTGCCAGCAGTTTTAGGGACAGGGGGCACTTC.

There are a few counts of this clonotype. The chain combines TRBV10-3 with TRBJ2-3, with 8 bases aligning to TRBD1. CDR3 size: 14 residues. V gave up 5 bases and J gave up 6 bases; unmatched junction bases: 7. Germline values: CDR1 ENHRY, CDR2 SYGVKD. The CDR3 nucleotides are TGTGCCATCAGTAACAGGGGGATCGGGGATACGCAGTATTTT. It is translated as CAISNRGIGDTQYF.